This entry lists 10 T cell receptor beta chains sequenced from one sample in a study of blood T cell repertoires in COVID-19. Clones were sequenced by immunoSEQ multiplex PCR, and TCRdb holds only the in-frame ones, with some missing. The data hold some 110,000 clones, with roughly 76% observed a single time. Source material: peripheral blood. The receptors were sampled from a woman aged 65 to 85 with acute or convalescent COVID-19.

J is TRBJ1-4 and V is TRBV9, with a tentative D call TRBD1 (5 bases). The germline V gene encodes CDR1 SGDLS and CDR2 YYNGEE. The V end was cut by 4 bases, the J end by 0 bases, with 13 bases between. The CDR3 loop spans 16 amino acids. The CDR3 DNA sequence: TGTGCCAGCAGCCCCCGGGGGTCTGCAACTAATGAAAAACTGTTTTTT. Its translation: CASSPRGSATNEKLFF. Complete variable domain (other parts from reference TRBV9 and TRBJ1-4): DSGVTQTPKHLITATGQRVTLRCSPRSGDLSVYWYQQSLDQGLQFLIQYYNGEERAKGNILERFSAQQFPDLHSELNLSSLELGDSALYFCASSPRGSATNEKLFFGSGTQLSVL.

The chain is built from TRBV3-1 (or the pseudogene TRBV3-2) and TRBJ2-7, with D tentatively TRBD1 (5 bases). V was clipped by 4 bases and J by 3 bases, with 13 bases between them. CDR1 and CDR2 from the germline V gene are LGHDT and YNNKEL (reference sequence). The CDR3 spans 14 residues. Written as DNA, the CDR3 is TGTGCCAGCAGCCGCGAAGGGGCGGTCTACGAGCAGTACTTC. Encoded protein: CASSREGAVYEQYF.

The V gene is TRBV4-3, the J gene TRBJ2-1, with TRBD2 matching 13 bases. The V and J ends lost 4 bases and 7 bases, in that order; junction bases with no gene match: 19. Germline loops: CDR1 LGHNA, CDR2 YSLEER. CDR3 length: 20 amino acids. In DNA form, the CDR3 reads TGCGCCAGCAGCCGAACTCCCCGCGGACTAGCGGGAGATAGGGGGAATGAGCAGTTCTTC. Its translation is CASSRTPRGLAGDRGNEQFF.

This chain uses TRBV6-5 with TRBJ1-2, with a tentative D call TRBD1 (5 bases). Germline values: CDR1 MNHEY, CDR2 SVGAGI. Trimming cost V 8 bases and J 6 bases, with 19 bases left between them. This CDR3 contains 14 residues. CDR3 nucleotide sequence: TGTGCCAGCCATCTTAGGGGTGACGGCGATGGCTACACCTTC. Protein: CASHLRGDGDGYTF.

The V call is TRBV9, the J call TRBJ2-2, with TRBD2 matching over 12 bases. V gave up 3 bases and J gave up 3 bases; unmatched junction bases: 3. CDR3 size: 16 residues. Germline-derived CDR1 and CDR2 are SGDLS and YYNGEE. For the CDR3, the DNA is TGTGCCAGCAGCGCTAGCGGGGGGGCGGACACCGGGGAGCTGTTTTTT. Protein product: CASSASGGADTGELFF. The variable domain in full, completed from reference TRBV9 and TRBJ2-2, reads DSGVTQTPKHLITATGQRVTLRCSPRSGDLSVYWYQQSLDQGLQFLIQYYNGEERAKGNILERFSAQQFPDLHSELNLSSLELGDSALYFCASSASGGADTGELFFGEGSRLTVL.

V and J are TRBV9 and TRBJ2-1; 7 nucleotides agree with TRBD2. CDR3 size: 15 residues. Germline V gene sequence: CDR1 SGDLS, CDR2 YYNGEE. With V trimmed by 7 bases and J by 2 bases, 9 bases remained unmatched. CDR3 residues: CASSAREAPYNEQFF. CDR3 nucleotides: TGTGCCAGCTCGGCTCGGGAGGCGCCCTACAATGAGCAGTTCTTC.

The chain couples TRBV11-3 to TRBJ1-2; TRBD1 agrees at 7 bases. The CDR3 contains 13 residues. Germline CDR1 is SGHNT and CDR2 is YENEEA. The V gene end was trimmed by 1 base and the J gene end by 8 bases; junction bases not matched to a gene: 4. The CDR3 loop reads CASSLGDSRGYTF. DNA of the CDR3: TGTGCCAGCAGCTTAGGGGACAGTCGCGGCTACACCTTC.

The CDR3 coding sequence is TGTGCCTGGAGTACAGGAGCGACCGATGGTCGGCAGTTCTTC. Protein sequence: CAWSTGATDGRQFF. V gene TRBV30 combines with J gene TRBJ2-1, with a possible D match to TRBD1 (5 bases). The CDR3 sequence is 14 residues long. With 2 bases removed from V and 12 bases from J, the gap between germline ends came to 20 bases. The germline CDR1 and CDR2 sequences are GTSNPN and SVGIG (reference sequence).

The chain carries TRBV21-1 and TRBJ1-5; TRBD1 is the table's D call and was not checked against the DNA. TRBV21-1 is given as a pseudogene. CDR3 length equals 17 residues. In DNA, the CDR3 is TGTGCCAGCAGGGGGACAGGGGTCGAGAATAGCAATCAGCCCCAGCATTTT. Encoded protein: CASRGTGVENSNQPQHF.

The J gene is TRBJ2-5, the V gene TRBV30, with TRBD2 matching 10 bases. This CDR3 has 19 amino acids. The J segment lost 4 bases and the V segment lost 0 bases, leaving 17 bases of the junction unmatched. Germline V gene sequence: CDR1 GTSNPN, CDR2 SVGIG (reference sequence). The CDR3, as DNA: TGTGCCTGGAGTGTACGCCAGCGGGGGGGCCTTGTGGTAGCAGAGACCCAGTACTTC. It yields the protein CAWSVRQRGGLVVAETQYF.